Listed here are 24 T cell receptor beta chains from one sample, sequenced in a study of CD8 T cells in Susac syndrome. RNA was extracted with the RNeasy kit, and a quantity of about 0.45 to 1 ug was reverse transcribed using random hexamers. TCRdb processed the immunoSEQ multiplex PCR reads anew with MiXCR; each CDR3 protein has one entry. This table has some 100,000 distinct CDR3 sequences, 85% to 95% appearing once. Sequencing was performed on CD4+ T cells from PBMCs. Source of these receptors: a human donor with multiple sclerosis.

CDR3 DNA sequence: TGTGCCAGCAGGCAGATTAACTTGCTGACCGCCATTCAGTACTTC. This sequence encodes CASRQINLLTAIQYF. The rearrangement joins TRBV2 to TRBJ2-4; D is unresolved. This CDR3 contains 15 residues. Germline lookup yields CDR1 SNHLY and CDR2 FYNNEI. The V end lost 6 bases, the J end lost 9 bases, and 21 bases lay between the germline ends. The full variable domain, rest sourced from reference TRBV2 and TRBJ2-4, is EPEVTQTPSHQVTQMGQEVILRCVPISNHLYFYWYRQILGQKVEFLVSFYNNEISEKSEIFDDQFSVERPDGSNFTLKIRSTKLEDSAMYFCASRQINLLTAIQYFGAGTRLSVL.

The V gene is TRBV6-5, the J gene TRBJ1-1, with D perhaps TRBD1 (6 bases). From germline, CDR1 is MNHEY and CDR2 SVGAGI. The CDR3 sequence is 13 residues long. V lost 5 bases, J lost 0 bases, and 7 bases lay in between. The chain's CDR3 is CASSEGVNTEAFF. CDR3 nucleotide sequence: TGTGCCAGCAGTGAGGGGGTGAACACTGAAGCTTTCTTT.

V gene TRBV20-1 combines with J gene TRBJ1-1; 7 nucleotides line up with TRBD1. Per the germline V gene, CDR1 is DFQATT and CDR2 is SNEGSKA (reference sequence). This CDR3 spans 11 amino acids. The DNA for the CDR3 is TGCAGCGGATCAGGGGGATCAGAAGCTTTCTTT. Its protein is CSGSGGSEAFF.

The chain has TRBV5-1 and TRBJ2-3, with a possible D match to TRBD2 (5 bases). The V and J ends lost 6 bases and 8 bases respectively, with 22 bases between them. Per the germline V gene, CDR1 is SGHRS and CDR2 is YFSETQ. This CDR3 comprises 15 residues. The CDR3 protein is CASTGEQMSIGTQYF. In DNA form, the CDR3 reads TGCGCCAGCACCGGGGAGCAGATGTCGATAGGTACGCAGTATTTT.

This clonotype was observed a few times. V usage is TRBV5-1 and J usage is TRBJ1-1, with D uncertain. The V end was cut by 0 bases, the J end by 0 bases, with 6 bases between. The CDR3 spans 14 residues. The germline V gene encodes CDR1 SGHRS and CDR2 YFSETQ. This CDR3 is CASSLAGMNTEAFF. Here the CDR3 DNA reads TGCGCCAGCAGCTTGGCCGGTATGAACACTGAAGCTTTCTTT.

The gene calls are TRBV3-1 and TRBJ2-5, with 12 nucleotides matching TRBD2. The CDR3 has 16 residues. CDR1 and CDR2 (germline): LGHDT, YNNKEL (reference sequence). J was trimmed by 0 bases and V by 5 bases; bases with no gene match: 4. CDR3 in amino acids: CASSYRLAGDQETQYF. CDR3 DNA sequence: TGTGCCAGCAGCTACAGACTAGCGGGGGACCAAGAGACCCAGTACTTC.

V and J are TRBV30 and TRBJ1-4; tentative D call: TRBD1 (5 bases). Trimming stripped 3 bases from V and 7 bases from J, with 9 bases between. The germline V gene encodes CDR1 GTSNPN and CDR2 SVGIG (reference sequence). CDR3 length: 12 residues. The CDR3 nucleotides are TGTGCCTGGAGCAGCGGGGGTGAAAAACTGTTTTTT. The encoded protein is CAWSSGGEKLFF.

This chain links TRBV7-3 with TRBJ1-1, with TRBD1 matching 7 bases. CDR1 and CDR2 (germline): SGHTA, FQGTGA. The J segment lost 3 bases and the V segment lost 5 bases, leaving 6 bases of the junction unmatched. The CDR3 covers 14 residues. CDR3 residues: CASSRDSRDTEAFF. CDR3 bases: TGTGCCAGCAGCCGGGACAGCCGGGACACTGAAGCTTTCTTT. The variable domain in full, completed from reference TRBV7-3 and TRBJ1-1, reads GAGVSQTPSNKVTEKGKYVELRCDPISGHTALYWYRQSLGQGPEFLIYFQGTGAADDSGLPNDRFFAVRPEGSVSTLKIQRTERGDSAVYLCASSRDSRDTEAFFGQGTRLTVV.

This clonotype was seen only once. The chain is built from TRBV9 and TRBJ2-1, with 9 bases that match TRBD2. The V segment lost 1 base and the J segment 2 bases; nucleotides outside the gene matches: 7. This CDR3 is built from 17 residues. Germline V gives CDR1 SGDLS, CDR2 YYNGEE. For the CDR3, the DNA is TGTGCCAGCAGCGTATATAGCGGGGGCCGCACCTACAATGAGCAGTTCTTC. Protein sequence: CASSVYSGGRTYNEQFF.

The V call is TRBV12-5, the J call TRBJ2-1; possibly TRBD1 for D (5 bases). Germline CDR1 LGHNT, CDR2 FRNRAP. The CDR3 has 16 amino acids. Between the trimmed V and J ends, which lost 5 bases and 5 bases, there was a span of 19 bases. CDR3 amino acids: CASGLPGWGGHNEQFF. The CDR3 DNA follows: TGTGCTAGTGGTCTCCCAGGGTGGGGCGGCCACAATGAGCAGTTCTTC.

The CDR3: CSARTAGNTIYF. The CDR3 coding sequence is TGCAGTGCTAGAACGGCTGGAAACACCATATATTTT. J is TRBJ1-3 and V is TRBV20-1, with unresolved D. The germline V and J ends were trimmed by 2 bases and 2 bases, with 4 bases remaining between them. Per germline, CDR1 DFQATT and CDR2 SNEGSKA (reference sequence). This CDR3 region has 12 residues.

CDR3 sequence: CASSLKGPNTEAFF. The CDR3, as DNA: TGCGCCAGCAGCTTGAAGGGGCCGAACACTGAAGCTTTCTTT. This chain uses TRBV5-1 with TRBJ1-1; D is perhaps TRBD1 (5 bases). Germline V CDR1 and CDR2: SGHRS, YFSETQ. Trimming removed 1 base from V and 1 base from J, with 8 bases in between. The CDR3 is 14 amino acids. Filled out from reference TRBV5-1 and TRBJ1-1, the complete variable domain reads KAGVTQTPRYLIKTRGQQVTLSCSPISGHRSVSWYQQTPGQGLQFLFEYFSETQRNKGNFPGRFSGRQFSNSRSEMNVSTLELGDSALYLCASSLKGPNTEAFFGQGTRLTVV.

The chain couples TRBV7-2 to TRBJ1-1; 7 nucleotides agree with TRBD1. The CDR3 is 13 residues long. The junction had 3 bases not matched to a gene; V was cut back by 7 bases and J by 1 base. Germline V lookup: CDR1 SGHTA, CDR2 FQGNSA. The CDR3 nucleotides read TGTGCCAGCAATCGGGACAGGAACACTGAAGCTTTCTTT. Residues: CASNRDRNTEAFF.

The V call is TRBV4-2, the J call TRBJ2-5; TRBD1 aligns across 7 bases. V trimming: 2 bases; J trimming: 2 bases; junction bases outside the gene matches: 5. CDR3 length equals 15 residues. Germline CDR1 and CDR2: LGHNA and YNFKEQ. The CDR3 DNA sequence: TGTGCCAGCAGCCAATTCGGGACAGCTCAAGAGACCCAGTACTTC. As protein: CASSQFGTAQETQYF.

The gene calls are TRBV20-1 and TRBJ1-1; no clear D. The length of the CDR3 is 10 residues. Per germline, CDR1 DFQATT and CDR2 SNEGSKA (reference sequence). Trimming left V 6 bases short and J 5 bases short, with 7 bases between. CDR3 in amino acids: CSALGTEAFF. CDR3 nucleotide sequence: TGCAGTGCCCTAGGGACTGAAGCTTTCTTT.

This chain connects TRBV5-1 to TRBJ1-1; D gene uncertain. In germline, CDR1 is SGHRS, CDR2 YFSETQ. The ends were cut back, 1 base at V and 1 base at J, with 8 bases in the middle. The CDR3 contains 14 residues. The CDR3 loop reads CASSLSFENTEAFF. CDR3 bases: TGCGCCAGCAGCTTGTCCTTTGAGAACACTGAAGCTTTCTTT.

The chain combines TRBV6-6 with TRBJ1-3; D gene ambiguous. Germline V gene lookup returns CDR1 MNHNY and CDR2 SVGAGI (reference sequence). The V end lost 4 bases, the J end lost 0 bases, and 10 bases lay between the germline ends. This CDR3 is 15 amino acids long. DNA of the CDR3: TGTGCCAGCAGTTGGGCGAGTCCCTCTGGAAACACCATATATTTT. Its protein product is CASSWASPSGNTIYF.

The chain is built from TRBV9 and TRBJ2-3; no definite D call. V lost 0 bases to trimming and J lost 3 bases, with 11 bases between them. This CDR3 is built from 15 residues. Germline V gives CDR1 SGDLS, CDR2 YYNGEE. CDR3 sequence (DNA): TGTGCCAGCAGCGTAGACATCAGTGGGACAGATACGCAGTATTTT. Residues: CASSVDISGTDTQYF.

The chain links TRBV2 to TRBJ2-5; no reliable D call. CDR1 is SNHLY, CDR2 FYNNEI, per germline. The CDR3 contains 12 residues. V lost 9 bases and J 6 bases, leaving 14 bases between the germline ends. CDR3 loop: CARQSSSKTQYF. The CDR3 DNA reads TGTGCCAGACAGAGTTCATCGAAGACCCAGTACTTC.

The chain combines TRBV6-1 with TRBJ2-7; possibly TRBD2 for D (7 bases). V gave up 2 bases and J gave up 5 bases, with 13 bases separating them. This CDR3 contains 14 residues. Germline V gene sequence: CDR1 MNHNS, CDR2 SASEGT. This chain's CDR3 is CASSEKGGADEQYF. CDR3 bases: TGTGCCAGCAGTGAAAAAGGGGGGGCCGACGAGCAGTACTTC.

The genes are TRBV19 and TRBJ2-3; TRBD2 agrees at 7 bases. CDR1 LNHDA and CDR2 SQIVND come from the germline V gene (reference sequence). This CDR3 contains 15 residues. The ends lost 3 bases at V and 4 bases at J; junction bases unmatched: 7. Written as DNA, the CDR3 is TGTGCCAGTAGTATTGGAGCGGGATACCCAGATACGCAGTATTTT. Translated, it gives CASSIGAGYPDTQYF.

This chain uses TRBV7-2 with TRBJ2-7; TRBD1 matches at 9 bases. The CDR3 has 15 residues. J gave up 0 bases and V 5 bases, and 5 bases lay outside the gene matches. Germline CDR1 and CDR2: SGHTA and FQGNSA. The CDR3 reads CASSVGQGTSYEQYF. CDR3 nucleotides: TGTGCCAGCAGCGTCGGACAGGGGACCTCCTACGAGCAGTACTTC.

This clonotype was seen a single time. The chain uses TRBV30 and TRBJ2-3, with D tentatively TRBD2 (6 bases). The length of the CDR3 is 11 residues. With 7 bases removed from V and 4 bases from J, the gap between germline ends came to 9 bases. From germline, CDR1 is GTSNPN and CDR2 SVGIG (reference sequence). CDR3 sequence reads: CASGGADTQYF. The CDR3 DNA reads TGTGCCTCGGGCGGGGCAGATACGCAGTATTTT.

This sequence joins TRBV7-9 and TRBJ2-5; TRBD2 might be the D (6 bases). Germline V gene lookup returns CDR1 SEHNR and CDR2 FQNEAQ (reference sequence). The ends were cut back, 7 bases at V and 2 bases at J, with 17 bases in the middle. The CDR3 is 15 amino acids. CDR3 residues: CASTPRGLPQETQYF. In DNA form, the CDR3 reads TGTGCCAGCACCCCTCGGGGACTCCCTCAAGAGACCCAGTACTTC.